These 22 T cell receptor beta chains originate from one sample sequenced in a study of blood T cell repertoires in COVID-19. Here immunoSEQ multiplex PCR was the method, and the copy in TCRdb shows in-frame clones only, minus some. The sample has about 130,000 clones; approximately 81% are singletons. Specimen: peripheral blood. These receptors came from a woman aged 55-69 years with active or convalescent COVID-19.

The rearrangement uses TRBV19 and TRBJ2-3, with 7 bases aligning to TRBD1. The V gene end was trimmed by 5 bases and the J gene end by 0 bases; junction bases not matched to a gene: 5. Germline CDR1 is LNHDA and CDR2 is SQIVND (reference sequence). The CDR3 runs to 15 residues. In DNA, the CDR3 is TGTGCCAGTAGTCGTCGGACAGGAAGCACAGATACGCAGTATTTT. It translates to CASSRRTGSTDTQYF.

The chain has TRBV7-2 and TRBJ1-5; 10 nucleotides agree with TRBD1. The CDR3 length is 15 residues. Germline V gives CDR1 SGHTA, CDR2 FQGNSA. The junction had 4 bases not matched to a gene; V was cut back by 5 bases and J by 3 bases. The CDR3 loop is CASSRDRGFNQPQHF. The CDR3 DNA reads as TGTGCCAGCAGCCGGGACAGGGGATTCAATCAGCCCCAGCATTTT.

This clone was observed once. This chain connects TRBV28 to TRBJ2-7; TRBD1 agrees at 7 bases. The ends lost 5 bases at V and 3 bases at J; junction bases unmatched: 7. This CDR3 has 14 amino acids. Looked up from germline, CDR1 is MDHEN and CDR2 is SYDVKM. As DNA, the CDR3 is TGTGCCAGCAGTACCCGGGACAGACACTACGAGCAGTACTTC. The encoded protein is CASSTRDRHYEQYF.

The rearrangement links TRBV29-1 to TRBJ2-2; tentatively, D is TRBD1 (6 bases). The V end lost 5 bases, the J end lost 2 bases, and 12 bases lay between the germline ends. The germline V gene encodes CDR1 SQVTM and CDR2 ANQGSEA. This CDR3 is 14 amino acids long. The CDR3 nucleotides read TGCAGCGTTAGTGACAGGACAAACACCGGGGAGCTGTTTTTT. As protein: CSVSDRTNTGELFF.

CDR3 sequence reads: CASRLAERLLTYEQYF. Here the CDR3 DNA reads TGTGCAAGTCGCTTAGCGGAGAGACTACTTACCTACGAGCAGTACTTC. This chain connects TRBV12-2 to TRBJ2-7; the table names TRBD2, a call not compared with the DNA. TRBV12-2 has pseudogene status. The CDR3 runs to 16 residues.

The J gene is TRBJ2-7, the V gene TRBV7-3; TRBD1 is a possible D gene (6 bases). This CDR3 spans 15 amino acids. Trimming cost V 4 bases and J 2 bases, with 15 bases left between them. CDR1 and CDR2 (germline): SGHTA, FQGTGA. CDR3 DNA sequence: TGTGCCAGCAGCTCGGACAGCTCTCCCACCTACGAGCAGTACTTC. This gives the protein CASSSDSSPTYEQYF. Full variable domain (missing parts from reference TRBV7-3 and TRBJ2-7): GAGVSQTPSNKVTEKGKYVELRCDPISGHTALYWYRQSLGQGPEFLIYFQGTGAADDSGLPNDRFFAVRPEGSVSTLKIQRTERGDSAVYLCASSSDSSPTYEQYFGPGTRLTVT.

The rearrangement joins TRBV28 to TRBJ1-5; D possibly corresponds to TRBD1 (5 bases). The germline V gene encodes CDR1 MDHEN and CDR2 SYDVKM. The CDR3 sequence is 13 residues long. Trimming took off 3 bases at V and 7 bases at J, with 10 bases between the two ends. The CDR3 reads CASSLDGGQPQHF. CDR3 nucleotides: TGTGCCAGCAGTTTGGATGGGGGGCAGCCCCAGCATTTT.

The table lists this clone with a few counts. The rearrangement uses TRBV4-1 and TRBJ2-2; D gene uncertain. Germline V gives CDR1 MGHRA, CDR2 YSYEKL. V lost 1 base, J lost 1 base, and 7 bases lay in between. The CDR3 loop spans 15 amino acids. The DNA for the CDR3 is TGCGCCAGCAGCCAAGCGGTGCAGAACACCGGGGAGCTGTTTTTT. It encodes CASSQAVQNTGELFF.

V usage is TRBV10-3 and J usage is TRBJ2-1; 10 nucleotides align to TRBD2. The V gene's germline CDR1 is ENHRY and CDR2 SYGVKD. With V trimmed by 7 bases and J by 6 bases, 6 bases remained unmatched. This CDR3 has 14 amino acids. CDR3 sequence: CAIKSAGGANEQFF. CDR3 DNA sequence: TGTGCCATCAAGTCAGCGGGAGGGGCCAATGAGCAGTTCTTC.

This clone was observed a few times. This chain joins TRBV4-3 and TRBJ2-3; D is perhaps TRBD2 (5 bases). The CDR3 contains 14 residues. V was shortened by 0 bases and J by 8 bases, with 12 bases between the two germline ends. Germline CDR1 is LGHNA and CDR2 is YSLEER. CDR3 amino acids: CASSQDISGGTQYF. In DNA, the CDR3 is TGCGCCAGCAGCCAAGATATTTCCGGAGGTACGCAGTATTTT.

The CDR3 DNA reads TGTGCCAGTAGCCCTGGACAGGGGGCGAGGAACACTGAAGCTTTCTTT. Its protein is CASSPGQGARNTEAFF. The V call is TRBV19, the J call TRBJ1-1; 11 bases agree with TRBD1. The germline gives CDR1 LNHDA, CDR2 SQIVND (reference sequence). The CDR3 is 16 amino acids. J gave up 1 base and V 6 bases, and 7 bases lay outside the gene matches. Supplemented by reference TRBV19 and TRBJ1-1, the full variable domain reads DGGITQSPKYLFRKEGQNVTLSCEQNLNHDAMYWYRQDPGQGLRLIYYSQIVNDFQKGDIAEGYSVSREKKESFPLTVTSAQKNPTAFYLCASSPGQGARNTEAFFGQGTRLTVV.

The chain recombines TRBV19 with TRBJ2-5, with 10 bases lining up with TRBD2. The V and J ends lost 3 bases and 0 bases, in that order; junction bases with no gene match: 7. The V gene's germline CDR1 is LNHDA and CDR2 SQIVND (reference sequence). The CDR3 is made up of 17 amino acids. The CDR3 spells CASSIPSGGQYQETQYF. The CDR3 DNA reads TGTGCCAGTAGTATCCCTAGCGGGGGACAGTACCAAGAGACCCAGTACTTC.

The gene calls are TRBV7-9 and TRBJ1-2; D is perhaps TRBD1 (6 bases). Trimming removed 3 bases from V and 8 bases from J, with 16 bases in between. Per germline, CDR1 SEHNR and CDR2 FQNEAQ (reference sequence). The CDR3 extends over 14 amino acids. This CDR3 is CASSFPADSSGYTF. Here the CDR3 DNA reads TGTGCCAGCAGCTTCCCCGCGGACAGTTCAGGCTACACCTTC.

This clone was detected a few times. J is TRBJ1-5 and V is TRBV6-5; 8 positions match TRBD1. The CDR3 has 14 residues. The junction had 8 bases not matched to a gene; V was cut back by 6 bases and J by 7 bases. Germline CDR1 MNHEY, CDR2 SVGAGI. The CDR3 DNA reads as TGTGCCAGCAGCTCAGGGACAGGTGGCCAGCCCCAGCATTTT. This codes for CASSSGTGGQPQHF.

The chain couples TRBV6-5 to TRBJ2-7, with D uncertain. CDR3 length: 14 residues. V lost 10 bases and J 2 bases, leaving 18 bases between the germline ends. Germline assignment: CDR1 MNHEY and CDR2 SVGAGI. CDR3 nucleotides: TGTGCCACCCGCGGTGAGGTTCCACCCTACGAGCAGTACGTC. Protein sequence: CATRGEVPPYEQYV.

V and J are TRBV2 and TRBJ1-2, with 9 bases lining up with TRBD1. After removal of 5 bases from V and 7 bases from J, the junction contained 8 bases not matched to a gene. This CDR3 has 14 residues. Germline V gives CDR1 SNHLY, CDR2 FYNNEI. CDR3 sequence: CASSQQGAPGGYTF. CDR3 DNA: TGTGCCAGCAGTCAACAGGGGGCGCCGGGTGGCTACACCTTC.

This clone was counted once. The V gene is TRBV18, the J gene TRBJ1-6; possibly TRBD1 for D (6 bases). CDR1 is KGHSH and CDR2 is LQKENI in the germline V gene. V lost 5 bases to trimming and J lost 9 bases, with 14 bases between them. CDR3 length: 14 amino acids. The CDR3 here is CASSLDSPASPLHF. For the CDR3, the DNA is TGTGCCAGCTCATTGGACAGTCCAGCTTCACCCCTCCACTTT.

This clone came up a few times. The chain combines TRBV7-2 with TRBJ1-3, with TRBD1 matching over 8 bases. Germline CDR1 SGHTA, CDR2 FQGNSA. CDR3 length: 15 residues. V dropped 1 base and J dropped 6; count of bases not matched to a gene: 5. The DNA of the CDR3 is TGTGCCAGCAGCTTAGGCCAGGGGGCTGTAAACACCATATATTTT. Its protein product is CASSLGQGAVNTIYF. The variable domain in full, with the rest retrieved from reference TRBV7-2 and TRBJ1-3, is GAGVSQSPSNKVTEKGKDVELRCDPISGHTALYWYRQSLGQGLEFLIYFQGNSAPDKSGLPSDRFSAERTGGSVSTLTIQRTQQEDSAVYLCASSLGQGAVNTIYFGEGSWLTVV.

The chain is built from TRBV14 and TRBJ1-3; maybe TRBD1 (5 bases). This CDR3 region has 16 residues. V lost 3 bases and J lost 2, with 14 bases in between. Germline loops: CDR1 SGHDN, CDR2 FVKESK. The CDR3 DNA reads TGTGCCAGCAGCCACCTCAGGGAGGGCCCTGGAAACACCATATATTTT. As protein: CASSHLREGPGNTIYF.

The rearrangement links TRBV11-2 to TRBJ1-1; 9 bases line up with TRBD1. CDR1 SGHAT and CDR2 FQNNGV come from the germline V gene. CDR3 length: 14 residues. J lost 6 bases, V lost 8 bases, and 10 bases had no gene match. The CDR3 nucleotides read TGTGCCAGCTCGCCCGGGACAGGGATTTCTGAAGCTTTCTTT. Amino acids: CASSPGTGISEAFF.

J is TRBJ2-1 and V is TRBV24-1, with a tentative D call TRBD2 (5 bases). In germline, CDR1 is KGHDR, CDR2 SFDVKD. CDR3 length equals 13 residues. V was pared by 9 bases and J by 6 bases, with 14 bases between. CDR3 DNA: TGTGCCACCGGGAGTTGGTTTATCAATGAGCAGTTCTTC. Translating gives CATGSWFINEQFF.

The gene calls are TRBV25-1 and TRBJ1-1; D gene ambiguous. V was cut by 4 bases and J by 0 bases, with 12 bases left in between. Germline V CDR1 and CDR2: MGHDK, SYGVNS. The CDR3 is made up of 15 amino acids. The CDR3 DNA is TGTGCCAGCAGTGCTTCCAGATACATGAACACTGAAGCTTTCTTT. Its protein product is CASSASRYMNTEAFF.